This T cell receptor beta chain is drawn from a study of regulatory T cells in long-lasting Graves disease. To make TCR beta libraries, researchers used iRepertoire HTBI primers and Arm-PCR of CDR3 regions. TCRdb re-called the multiplex PCR reads through MiXCR, storing one row per CDR3 protein. The sample lists roughly 560,000 distinct CDR3 sequences, 16% occurring once. Germline V gene lookup returns CDR1 LGHDT and CDR2 YNNKEL (reference sequence). The CDR3 loop spans 14 amino acids. Between the trimmed V and J ends, which lost 4 bases and 4 bases, there was a span of 11 bases. The time point denotes: newly diagnosed GD, antithyroid drugs for less than 3 months. Preparation of the TCR library used RNA extracted from PBMCs. These data are also associated with another study on T cells in Graves' hyperthyroidism and ophthalmopathy.

This receptor was identified in a woman aged 35 to 59 with Graves disease. The genes are TRBV3-1 and TRBJ1-3; tentatively, D is TRBD1 (5 bases). Sequenced material: peripheral blood mononuclear cells (PBMCs), taken at new diagnosis, from a patient treated with antithyroid drugs. CDR3 loop: CASSRQGTGNTIYF. The CDR3 DNA is TGTGCCAGCAGCCGCCAGGGTACAGGAAACACCATATATTTT.